Each of the 23 T cell receptor beta chains below was sequenced from the same sample in a study of control samples from healthy donors and cancer patients. Sequencing was performed with immunoSEQ multiplex PCR; in TCRdb, only in-frame clones are kept and a portion is missing. This sample has tens of thousands of clones, with approximately 82% found just once. Sample: blood. The receptors stem from a woman aged 55-69 years in good health.

The chain joins TRBV18 to TRBJ2-5; 8 nucleotides line up with TRBD2. The trim removed 3 bases at V and 4 bases at J, leaving 4 bases unmatched. CDR1 is KGHSH, CDR2 LQKENI, per germline. The CDR3 consists of 14 residues. The CDR3 DNA reads as TGTGCCAGCTCACCCGGGACTAGTGTAGAGACCCAGTACTTC. Translating it yields CASSPGTSVETQYF.

The rearrangement uses TRBV6-5 and TRBJ2-6; D gene ambiguous. In germline, CDR1 is MNHEY, CDR2 SVGAGI. This CDR3 comprises 14 residues. With 7 bases removed from V and 2 bases from J, the gap between germline ends came to 9 bases. CDR3 protein: CASTWGTGANVLTF. DNA of the CDR3: TGTGCCAGCACCTGGGGTACTGGGGCCAACGTCCTGACTTTC.

The chain carries TRBV6-1 and TRBJ1-4; D remains ambiguous. Germline V gene lookup returns CDR1 MNHNS and CDR2 SASEGT. V was shortened by 3 bases and J by 4 bases, with 9 bases between the two germline ends. CDR3 length: 14 amino acids. The CDR3 here is CASSEGRGNEKLFF. Here the CDR3 DNA reads TGTGCCAGCAGTGAGGGCCGAGGTAATGAAAAACTGTTTTTT.

In this sample, this clone turned up once. The chain is built from TRBV10-2 and TRBJ1-1, with 9 bases that match TRBD1. The V and J ends lost 7 bases and 0 bases, in that order; junction bases with no gene match: 6. In germline, CDR1 is WSHSY, CDR2 SAAADI. This CDR3 region has 15 residues. The CDR3 sequence: CASNDRGRMNTEAFF. CDR3 sequence (DNA): TGCGCCAGCAACGACAGGGGGAGAATGAACACTGAAGCTTTCTTT.

This rearrangement joins TRBV3-1 (or the pseudogene TRBV3-2) to TRBJ2-5; D gene uncertain. Germline loops: CDR1 LGHDT, CDR2 YNNKEL (reference sequence). The ends were cut back, 4 bases at V and 2 bases at J, with 8 bases in the middle. The CDR3 is 13 residues long. The CDR3 nucleotides are TGTGCCAGCAGCCCCTCCGTTCAAGAGACCCAGTACTTC. Translation gives CASSPSVQETQYF.

V gene TRBV10-2 combines with J gene TRBJ2-3; unclear D gene. Germline assignment: CDR1 WSHSY and CDR2 SAAADI. The CDR3 totals 15 residues. V gave up 3 bases and J gave up 6 bases, with 16 bases separating them. CDR3 in amino acids: CASSEGQKGLDTQYF. DNA of the CDR3: TGCGCCAGCAGTGAAGGTCAGAAGGGTCTGGATACGCAGTATTTT.

The chain has TRBV6-5 and TRBJ1-1; unclear D gene. V was cut by 6 bases and J by 4 bases, with 9 bases left in between. CDR1 MNHEY and CDR2 SVGAGI come from the germline V gene. This CDR3 contains 12 residues. As DNA, the CDR3 is TGTGCCAGCAGATCCGGTTTCACTGAAGCTTTCTTT. Translating it yields CASRSGFTEAFF.

This clone was detected only once. The V gene is TRBV5-1, the J gene TRBJ1-2; a possible D gene is TRBD1 (5 bases). The germline V and J ends were trimmed by 4 bases and 8 bases, with 15 bases remaining between them. CDR1 is SGHRS, CDR2 YFSETQ, per germline. This CDR3 has 13 amino acids. CDR3 nucleotides: TGCGCCAGCAGCCCGTTCGCGGGGGAAGGCTACACCTTC. It encodes CASSPFAGEGYTF.

CDR3 protein: CSQGGYNEQFF. In DNA form, the CDR3 reads TGCAGCCAAGGGGGTTACAATGAGCAGTTCTTC. The rearrangement uses TRBV29-1 and TRBJ2-1; D might be TRBD1 (6 bases). The germline V and J ends were trimmed by 8 bases and 4 bases, with 9 bases remaining between them. There are 11 residues in the CDR3. Germline loops: CDR1 SQVTM, CDR2 ANQGSEA.

This clone was seen more than once but under ten times. The chain couples TRBV7-2 to TRBJ2-2; D is undetermined. CDR3 length: 13 amino acids. The V gene's germline CDR1 is SGHTA and CDR2 FQGNSA. V gave up 4 bases and J gave up 10 bases, with 13 bases separating them. The CDR3 nucleotides read TGTGCCAGCAGCTCCCAAATCTCGGTGGAGCTGTTTTTT. Translation: CASSSQISVELFF.

This rearrangement joins TRBV2 to TRBJ2-2; 8 bases are shared with TRBD1. The CDR3 spans 16 residues. Germline trimming cut 2 bases from V and 1 base from J; bases unmatched to any gene: 3. Looked up from germline, CDR1 is SNHLY and CDR2 is FYNNEI. For the CDR3, the DNA is TGTGCCAGCAGTGAATGGGGGACAGGGAACACCGGGGAGCTGTTTTTT. This gives the protein CASSEWGTGNTGELFF.

This clone appeared a few times. This chain links TRBV6-6 with TRBJ1-1; no firm D call. The CDR3 loop spans 14 amino acids. The V end was cut by 0 bases, the J end by 1 base, with 6 bases between. Germline values: CDR1 MNHNY, CDR2 SVGAGI (reference sequence). The chain's CDR3 is CASSYSAQNTEAFF. The CDR3 coding sequence is TGTGCCAGCAGTTACTCTGCCCAGAACACTGAAGCTTTCTTT.

The chain recombines TRBV2 with TRBJ1-6; TRBD1 might be the D (5 bases). The V end lost 6 bases, the J end lost 0 bases, and 9 bases lay between the germline ends. The germline CDR1 and CDR2 sequences are SNHLY and FYNNEI. This CDR3 is built from 15 residues. The CDR3 DNA is TGTGCCAGCAGCGGCGGGGGCTCCTATAATTCACCCCTCCACTTT. Protein: CASSGGGSYNSPLHF.

This clone was counted once. The chain has TRBV5-1 and TRBJ2-7, with 8 positions matching TRBD1. V lost 2 bases, J lost 4 bases, and 5 bases stayed unmatched. Per germline, CDR1 SGHRS and CDR2 YFSETQ. The CDR3 runs 14 residues. As DNA, the CDR3 is TGCGCCAGCAGCTTAGGCAGGGGGCTTTACGAGCAGTACTTC. Protein: CASSLGRGLYEQYF.

The count of this clone is one. The chain joins TRBV28 to TRBJ2-5, with D uncertain. Germline V lookup: CDR1 MDHEN, CDR2 SYDVKM. Trimming pared 6 bases from V and 3 bases from J, leaving 23 bases between. This CDR3 contains 17 residues. The CDR3 DNA reads TGTGCCAGCAGCGCACTTTGGGATCAGGAAAAAGAAGAGACCCAGTACTTC. Translated: CASSALWDQEKEETQYF. The variable domain in full, completed from reference TRBV28 and TRBJ2-5, reads DVKVTQSSRYLVKRTGEKVFLECVQDMDHENMFWYRQDPGLGLRLIYFSYDVKMKEKGDIPEGYSVSREKKERFSLILESASTNQTSMYLCASSALWDQEKEETQYFGPGTRLLVL.

The rearrangement uses TRBV5-1 and TRBJ1-5, with no clear D. CDR3 size: 10 residues. Trimming pared 4 bases from V and 7 bases from J, leaving 3 bases between. Germline V gene data show CDR1 as SGHRS and CDR2 as YFSETQ. In nucleotides, the CDR3 is TGCGCCAGCAGCGGGCAGCCCCAGCATTTT. It is translated as CASSGQPQHF.

The chain recombines TRBV19 with TRBJ1-6, with D maybe TRBD1 (5 bases). The V and J ends lost 3 bases and 7 bases respectively, with 13 bases between them. The length of the CDR3 is 15 residues. Germline lookup yields CDR1 LNHDA and CDR2 SQIVND (reference sequence). CDR3 sequence reads: CASSIIDSNNSPLHF. In DNA, the CDR3 is TGTGCCAGTAGTATCATCGACAGCAACAATTCACCCCTCCACTTT.

The rearrangement links TRBV19 to TRBJ2-7; D gene unclear. Germline V gene data show CDR1 as LNHDA and CDR2 as SQIVND (reference sequence). This CDR3 is built from 13 residues. The germline V and J ends were trimmed by 8 bases and 0 bases, with 11 bases remaining between them. The CDR3 protein is CASSDRNSYEQYF. CDR3 coding DNA: TGTGCCAGTTCAGATCGGAACTCCTACGAGCAGTACTTC.

The chain employs TRBV6-5 and TRBJ1-1; 7 bases are a match to TRBD1. V was clipped by 6 bases and J by 1 base; unmatched bases: 2. The length of the CDR3 is 13 residues. CDR1 is MNHEY and CDR2 is SVGAGI in the germline V gene. The CDR3 here is CASRRGPNTEAFF. Here the CDR3 DNA reads TGTGCCAGCAGGAGGGGGCCGAACACTGAAGCTTTCTTT.

This clone showed up just a few times. This chain links TRBV11-3 with TRBJ2-5, with D possibly being TRBD1 (6 bases). The germline CDR1 and CDR2 sequences are SGHNT and YENEEA. CDR3 length: 16 residues. Trimming took 0 bases from V and 9 from J, leaving 20 bases between them. Written as DNA, the CDR3 is TGTGCCAGCAGCTTAGACGTCAGGGGCGAATGTAAGGCCCAGTACTTC. Its protein product is CASSLDVRGECKAQYF. Combining the CDR3 with reference TRBV11-3 and TRBJ2-5 gives the whole variable domain EAGVVQSPRYKIIEKKQPVAFWCNPISGHNTLYWYLQNLGQGPELLIRYENEEAVDDSQLPKDRFSAERLKGVDSTLKIQPAELGDSAVYLCASSLDVRGECKAQYFGPGTRLLVL.

This chain links TRBV3-1 (or the pseudogene TRBV3-2) with TRBJ1-1, with D unclear. The CDR3 covers 13 residues. V was shortened by 2 bases and J by 1 base, with 5 bases between the two germline ends. Germline V lookup: CDR1 LGHDT, CDR2 YNNKEL (reference sequence). The CDR3 coding sequence is TGTGCCAGCAGCCAATTAGAGAACACTGAAGCTTTCTTT. Protein sequence: CASSQLENTEAFF.

A single count supports this clone. The chain uses TRBV19 and TRBJ1-1; no reliable D call. The V end was cut by 4 bases, the J end by 1 base, with 16 bases between. The CDR3 is 16 amino acids. Germline CDR1 reads LNHDA; CDR2 reads SQIVND (reference sequence). CDR3 nucleotides: TGTGCCAGTAGTAGCGTGGGCGTGGGTAGGAACACTGAAGCTTTCTTT. It yields the protein CASSSVGVGRNTEAFF. Filled out from reference TRBV19 and TRBJ1-1, the complete variable domain reads DGGITQSPKYLFRKEGQNVTLSCEQNLNHDAMYWYRQDPGQGLRLIYYSQIVNDFQKGDIAEGYSVSREKKESFPLTVTSAQKNPTAFYLCASSSVGVGRNTEAFFGQGTRLTVV.

The count of this clone is one. The rearrangement joins TRBV4-1 to TRBJ2-2, with D unclear. CDR3 length equals 15 residues. In germline, CDR1 is MGHRA, CDR2 YSYEKL. V was cut by 1 base and J by 5 bases, with 11 bases left in between. Here the CDR3 DNA reads TGCGCCAGCAGCCAAGGGACCGTAACAACCGGGGAGCTGTTTTTT. Protein product: CASSQGTVTTGELFF.